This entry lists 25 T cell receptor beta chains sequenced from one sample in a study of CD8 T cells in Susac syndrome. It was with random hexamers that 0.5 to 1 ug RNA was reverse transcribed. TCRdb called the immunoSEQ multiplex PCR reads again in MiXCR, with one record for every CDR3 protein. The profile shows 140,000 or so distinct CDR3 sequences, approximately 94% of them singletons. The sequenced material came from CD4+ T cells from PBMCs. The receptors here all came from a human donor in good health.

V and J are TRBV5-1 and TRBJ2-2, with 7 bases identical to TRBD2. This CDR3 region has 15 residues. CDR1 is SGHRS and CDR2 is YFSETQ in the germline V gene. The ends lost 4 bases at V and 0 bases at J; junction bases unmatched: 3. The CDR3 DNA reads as TGCGCCAGCAGCGATAGCGGGTCGAACACCGGGGAGCTGTTTTTT. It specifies CASSDSGSNTGELFF.

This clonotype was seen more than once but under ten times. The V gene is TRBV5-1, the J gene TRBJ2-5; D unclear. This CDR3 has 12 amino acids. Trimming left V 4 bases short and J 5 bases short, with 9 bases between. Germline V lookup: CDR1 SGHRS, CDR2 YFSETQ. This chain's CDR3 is CASSRGRETQYF. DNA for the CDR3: TGCGCCAGCAGCCGAGGAAGGGAGACCCAGTACTTC.

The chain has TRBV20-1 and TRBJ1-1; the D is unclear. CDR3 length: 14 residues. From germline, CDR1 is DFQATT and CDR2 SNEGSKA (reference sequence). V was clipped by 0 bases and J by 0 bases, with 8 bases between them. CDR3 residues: CSARDPRMNTEAFF. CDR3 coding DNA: TGCAGTGCTAGAGACCCACGGATGAACACTGAAGCTTTCTTT.

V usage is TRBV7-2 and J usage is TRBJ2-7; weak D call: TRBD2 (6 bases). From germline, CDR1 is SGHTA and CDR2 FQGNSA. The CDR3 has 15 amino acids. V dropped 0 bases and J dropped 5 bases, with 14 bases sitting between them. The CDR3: CASSLALAVEHEQYF. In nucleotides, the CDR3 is TGTGCCAGCAGCTTAGCCTTAGCGGTCGAGCACGAGCAGTACTTC.

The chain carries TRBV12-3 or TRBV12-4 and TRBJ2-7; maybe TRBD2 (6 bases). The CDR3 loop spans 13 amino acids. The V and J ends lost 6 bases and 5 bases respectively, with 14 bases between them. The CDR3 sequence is CASRKGRSDEQYF. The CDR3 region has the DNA TGTGCCAGCAGAAAGGGGAGGTCCGACGAGCAGTACTTC.

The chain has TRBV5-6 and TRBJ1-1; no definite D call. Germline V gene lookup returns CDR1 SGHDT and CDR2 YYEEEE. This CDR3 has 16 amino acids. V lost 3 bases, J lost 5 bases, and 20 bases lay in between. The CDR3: CASSSEIGPPGTEAFF. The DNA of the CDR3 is TGTGCCAGCAGCTCCGAGATAGGACCCCCGGGGACTGAAGCTTTCTTT.

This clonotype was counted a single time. The CDR3 loop is CASSVGPQADTQYF. The DNA for the CDR3 is TGTGCCAGCAGCGTCGGACCCCAAGCGGATACGCAGTATTTT. The rearrangement joins TRBV11-2 to TRBJ2-3; no firm D call. Deletions cut 5 bases from V and 6 bases from J, with 15 bases between. CDR1 and CDR2 (germline): SGHAT, FQNNGV. This CDR3 is built from 14 residues.

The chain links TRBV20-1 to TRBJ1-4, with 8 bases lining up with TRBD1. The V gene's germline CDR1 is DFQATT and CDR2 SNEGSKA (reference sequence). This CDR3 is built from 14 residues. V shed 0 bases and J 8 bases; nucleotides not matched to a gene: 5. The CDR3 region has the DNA TGCAGTGCTAGAGATCCTACAGGGGGAGAAAAACTGTTTTTT. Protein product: CSARDPTGGEKLFF.

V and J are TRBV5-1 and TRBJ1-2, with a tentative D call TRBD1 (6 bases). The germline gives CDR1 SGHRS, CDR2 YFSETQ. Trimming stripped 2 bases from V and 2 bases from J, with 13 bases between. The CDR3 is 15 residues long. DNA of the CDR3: TGCGCCAGCAGCTTCGTTCCAGGGGACAACTATGGCTACACCTTC. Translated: CASSFVPGDNYGYTF.

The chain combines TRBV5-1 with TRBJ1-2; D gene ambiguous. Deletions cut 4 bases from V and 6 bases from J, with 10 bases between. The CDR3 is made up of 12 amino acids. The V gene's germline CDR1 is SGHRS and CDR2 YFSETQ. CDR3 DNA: TGCGCCAGCAGCCCCGGAGGACATGGCTACACCTTC. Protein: CASSPGGHGYTF.

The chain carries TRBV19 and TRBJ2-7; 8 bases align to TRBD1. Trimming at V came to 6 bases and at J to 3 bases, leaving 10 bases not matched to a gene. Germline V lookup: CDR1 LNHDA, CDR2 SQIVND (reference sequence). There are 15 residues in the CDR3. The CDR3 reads CASSTGQGSFYEQYF. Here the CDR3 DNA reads TGTGCCAGTAGCACAGGACAGGGTTCGTTCTACGAGCAGTACTTC.

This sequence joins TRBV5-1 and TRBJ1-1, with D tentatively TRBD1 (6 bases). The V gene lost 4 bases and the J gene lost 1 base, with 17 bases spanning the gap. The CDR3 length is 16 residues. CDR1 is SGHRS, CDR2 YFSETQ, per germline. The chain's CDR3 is CASSRGGAEGNTEAFF. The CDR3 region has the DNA TGCGCCAGCAGCAGAGGGGGGGCGGAGGGGAACACTGAAGCTTTCTTT. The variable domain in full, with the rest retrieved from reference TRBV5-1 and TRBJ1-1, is KAGVTQTPRYLIKTRGQQVTLSCSPISGHRSVSWYQQTPGQGLQFLFEYFSETQRNKGNFPGRFSGRQFSNSRSEMNVSTLELGDSALYLCASSRGGAEGNTEAFFGQGTRLTVV.

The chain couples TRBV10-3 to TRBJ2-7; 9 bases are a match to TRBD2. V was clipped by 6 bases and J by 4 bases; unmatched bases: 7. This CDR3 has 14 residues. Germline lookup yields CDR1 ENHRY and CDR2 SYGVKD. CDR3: CAIRDDSGRYEQYF. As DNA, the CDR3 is TGTGCCATCAGGGACGACAGCGGGAGGTACGAGCAGTACTTC.

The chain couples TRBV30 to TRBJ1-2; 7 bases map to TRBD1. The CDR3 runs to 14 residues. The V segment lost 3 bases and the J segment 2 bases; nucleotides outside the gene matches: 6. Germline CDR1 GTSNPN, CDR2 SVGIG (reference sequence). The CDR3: CAWSRRGPNYGYTF. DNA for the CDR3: TGTGCCTGGAGCAGGAGGGGGCCCAACTATGGCTACACCTTC.

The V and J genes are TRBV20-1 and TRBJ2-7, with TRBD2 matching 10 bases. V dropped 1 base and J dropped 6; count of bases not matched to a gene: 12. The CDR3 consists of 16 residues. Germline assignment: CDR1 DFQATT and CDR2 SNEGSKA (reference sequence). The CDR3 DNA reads TGCAGTGCTAGAGTCCCGCGGGCTAGCGGGAGCGGCGAGCAGTACTTC. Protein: CSARVPRASGSGEQYF.

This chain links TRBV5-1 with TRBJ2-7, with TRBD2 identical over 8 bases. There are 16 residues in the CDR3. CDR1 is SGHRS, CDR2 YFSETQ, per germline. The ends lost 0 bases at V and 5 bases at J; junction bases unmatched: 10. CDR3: CASSLEQGGRWNEQYF. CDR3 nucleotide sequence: TGCGCCAGCAGCTTGGAGCAGGGCGGGAGGTGGAACGAGCAGTACTTC.

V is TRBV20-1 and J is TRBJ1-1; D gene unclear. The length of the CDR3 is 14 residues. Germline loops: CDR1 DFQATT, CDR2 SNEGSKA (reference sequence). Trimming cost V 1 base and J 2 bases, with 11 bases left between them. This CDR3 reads CSARVRAGNTEAFF. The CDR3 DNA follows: TGCAGTGCTAGAGTTAGGGCCGGCAACACTGAAGCTTTCTTT.

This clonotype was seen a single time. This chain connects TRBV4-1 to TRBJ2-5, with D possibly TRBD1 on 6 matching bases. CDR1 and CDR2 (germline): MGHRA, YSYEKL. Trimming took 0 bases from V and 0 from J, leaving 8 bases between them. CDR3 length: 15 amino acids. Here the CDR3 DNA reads TGCGCCAGCAGCCAAGATAGGACAGACCAAGAGACCCAGTACTTC. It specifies CASSQDRTDQETQYF.

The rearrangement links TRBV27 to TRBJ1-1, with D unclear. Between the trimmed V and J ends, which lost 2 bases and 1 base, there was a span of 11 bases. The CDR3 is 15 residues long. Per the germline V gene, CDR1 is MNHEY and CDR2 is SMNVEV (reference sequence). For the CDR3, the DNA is TGTGCCAGCAGTTTAAAGTTTGGAGGGAACACTGAAGCTTTCTTT. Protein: CASSLKFGGNTEAFF.

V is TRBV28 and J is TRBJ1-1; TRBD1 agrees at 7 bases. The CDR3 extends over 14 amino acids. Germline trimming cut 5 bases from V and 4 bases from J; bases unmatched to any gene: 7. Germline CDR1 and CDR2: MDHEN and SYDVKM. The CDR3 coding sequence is TGTGCCAGCAGTACCCACAGGGGCGGCACTGAAGCTTTCTTT. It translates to CASSTHRGGTEAFF.

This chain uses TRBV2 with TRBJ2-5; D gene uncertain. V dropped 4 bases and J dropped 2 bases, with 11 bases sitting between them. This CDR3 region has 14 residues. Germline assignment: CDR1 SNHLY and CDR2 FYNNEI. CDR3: CASSVGESQETQYF. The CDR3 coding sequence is TGTGCCAGCAGTGTGGGCGAGAGTCAAGAGACCCAGTACTTC.

CDR3 coding DNA: TGCGCCAGCAGCCAAGAGACTAGCGGGAGGGGAGGTGAGCAGTTCTTC. The encoded protein is CASSQETSGRGGEQFF. This chain uses TRBV4-1 with TRBJ2-1, with 14 bases fitting TRBD2. Germline-derived CDR1 and CDR2 are MGHRA and YSYEKL. J lost 9 bases, V lost 0 bases, and 4 bases had no gene match. This CDR3 contains 16 residues.

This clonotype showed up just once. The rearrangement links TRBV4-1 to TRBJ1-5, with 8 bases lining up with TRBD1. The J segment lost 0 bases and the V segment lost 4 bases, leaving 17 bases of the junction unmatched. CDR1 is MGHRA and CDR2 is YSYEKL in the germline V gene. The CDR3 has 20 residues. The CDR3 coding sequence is TGCGCCAGCAGCCGAGAGAGAACCGGACAGGGCCATTATAGCAATCAGCCCCAGCATTTT. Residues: CASSRERTGQGHYSNQPQHF.

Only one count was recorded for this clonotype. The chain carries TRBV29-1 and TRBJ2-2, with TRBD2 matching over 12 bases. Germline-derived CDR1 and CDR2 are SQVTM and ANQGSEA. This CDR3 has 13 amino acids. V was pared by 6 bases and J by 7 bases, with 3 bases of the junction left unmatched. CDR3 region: CSVAGLAGGELFF. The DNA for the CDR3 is TGCAGCGTGGCGGGACTAGCGGGCGGGGAGCTGTTTTTT.

The CDR3 DNA follows: TGTGCCAGCAGAAGGAGGAGCTCCTACAATGAGCAGTTCTTC. Amino acid sequence: CASRRRSSYNEQFF. The rearrangement uses TRBV27 and TRBJ2-1; TRBD2 might be the D (5 bases). V was cut by 6 bases and J by 0 bases, with 9 bases left in between. The CDR3 is 14 residues long. Germline V gives CDR1 MNHEY, CDR2 SMNVEV (reference sequence).